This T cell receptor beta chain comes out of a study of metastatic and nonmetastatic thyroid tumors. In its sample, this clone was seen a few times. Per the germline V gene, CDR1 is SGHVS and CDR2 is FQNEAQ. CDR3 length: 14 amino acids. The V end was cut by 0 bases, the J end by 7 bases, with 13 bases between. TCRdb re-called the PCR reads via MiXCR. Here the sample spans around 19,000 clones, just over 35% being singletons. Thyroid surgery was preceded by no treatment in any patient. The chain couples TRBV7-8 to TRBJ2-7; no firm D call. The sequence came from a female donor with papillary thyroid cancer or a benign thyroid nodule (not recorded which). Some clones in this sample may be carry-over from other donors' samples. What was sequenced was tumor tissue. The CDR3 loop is CASSLAPRSGEQYF. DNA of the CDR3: TGTGCCAGCAGCTTAGCGCCCAGGTCTGGTGAGCAGTACTTC.